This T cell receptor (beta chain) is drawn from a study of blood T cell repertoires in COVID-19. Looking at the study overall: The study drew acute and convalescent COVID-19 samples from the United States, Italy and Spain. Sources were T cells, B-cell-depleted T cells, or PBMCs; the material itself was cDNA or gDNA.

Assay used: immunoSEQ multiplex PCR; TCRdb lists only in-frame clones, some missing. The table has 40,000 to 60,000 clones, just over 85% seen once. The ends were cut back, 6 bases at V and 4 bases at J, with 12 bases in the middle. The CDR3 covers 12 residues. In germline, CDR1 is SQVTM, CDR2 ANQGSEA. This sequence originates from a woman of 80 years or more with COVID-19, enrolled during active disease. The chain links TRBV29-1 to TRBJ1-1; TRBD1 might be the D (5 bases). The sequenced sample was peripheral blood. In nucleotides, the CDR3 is TGCAGCGTCGCCCCAACAGGCACTGAAGCTTTCTTT. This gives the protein CSVAPTGTEAFF.